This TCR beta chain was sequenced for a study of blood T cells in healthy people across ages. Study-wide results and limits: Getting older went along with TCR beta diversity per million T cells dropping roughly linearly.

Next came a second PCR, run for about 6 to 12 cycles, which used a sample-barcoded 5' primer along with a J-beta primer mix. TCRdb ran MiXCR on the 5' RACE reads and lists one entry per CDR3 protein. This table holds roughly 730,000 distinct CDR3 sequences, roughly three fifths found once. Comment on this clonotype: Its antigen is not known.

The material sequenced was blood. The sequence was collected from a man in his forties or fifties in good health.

CDR3 loop: CASSPRDRDYGYTF. The CDR3 DNA is TGTGCCAGCTCACCCCGGGACAGGGACTATGGCTACACCTTC. The chain uses TRBV18 and TRBJ1-2; TRBD1 agrees at 9 bases. This CDR3 has 14 amino acids. The germline gives CDR1 KGHSH, CDR2 LQKENI. With 3 bases clipped from V and 3 bases from J, the junction kept 2 bases outside the gene matches.